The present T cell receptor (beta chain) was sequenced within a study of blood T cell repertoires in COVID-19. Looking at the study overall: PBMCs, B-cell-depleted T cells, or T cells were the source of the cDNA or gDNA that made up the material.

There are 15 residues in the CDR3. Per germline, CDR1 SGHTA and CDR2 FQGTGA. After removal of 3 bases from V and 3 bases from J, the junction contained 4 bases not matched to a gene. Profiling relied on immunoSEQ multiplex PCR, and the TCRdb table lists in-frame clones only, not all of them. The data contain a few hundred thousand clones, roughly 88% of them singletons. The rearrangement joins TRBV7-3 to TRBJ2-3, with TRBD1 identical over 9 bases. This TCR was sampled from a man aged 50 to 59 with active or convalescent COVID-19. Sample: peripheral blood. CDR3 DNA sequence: TGTGCCAGCAGCTTTCGGGGACAGGGAACAGATACGCAGTATTTT. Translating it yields CASSFRGQGTDTQYF.